This passage covers 26 T cell receptor beta chains from one sample sequenced in a study of blood T cell repertoires in COVID-19. The protocol was immunoSEQ multiplex PCR, while the TCRdb copy is restricted to in-frame clones and leaves out a portion. The sample shows over 85,000 clones, roughly 92% of them seen only once. Sequencing used peripheral blood. These receptors came from a woman aged 45-60 years with COVID-19, enrolled during active disease.

This sequence joins TRBV7-8 and TRBJ1-2, with TRBD1 identical over 7 bases. V lost 2 bases and J lost 4; bases outside the gene matches: 13. CDR1 SGHVS and CDR2 FQNEAQ come from the germline V gene. The CDR3 consists of 17 residues. The CDR3 nucleotides read TGTGCCAGCAGCTTAACCGGGACAGCAGTGAATAGCTATGGCTACACCTTC. Translating gives CASSLTGTAVNSYGYTF.

The genes are TRBV30 and TRBJ1-5, with 7 nucleotides matching TRBD1. Per the germline V gene, CDR1 is GTSNPN and CDR2 is SVGIG (reference sequence). The CDR3 has 17 amino acids. V dropped 3 bases and J dropped 3; count of bases not matched to a gene: 14. CDR3 in DNA: TGTGCCTGGAGCGATAGAACAGGGGCAACACTCAATCAGCCCCAGCATTTT. Amino acid sequence: CAWSDRTGATLNQPQHF.

This chain joins TRBV2 and TRBJ2-6, with no clear D. CDR3 size: 14 residues. Germline V lookup: CDR1 SNHLY, CDR2 FYNNEI. The V gene lost 7 bases and the J gene lost 0 bases, with 7 bases spanning the gap. CDR3 sequence reads: CASTESSGANVLTF. CDR3 coding DNA: TGTGCCAGCACAGAAAGCTCTGGGGCCAACGTCCTGACTTTC.

The chain couples TRBV5-1 to TRBJ1-2; D gene uncertain. The V and J ends lost 0 bases and 4 bases respectively, with 13 bases between them. CDR1 and CDR2 from the germline V gene are SGHRS and YFSETQ. The CDR3 runs to 15 residues. As DNA, the CDR3 is TGCGCCAGCAGCTTGGCCTTGGGAGAGACCTATGGCTACACCTTC. Amino acid sequence: CASSLALGETYGYTF.

The sample holds a few counts of this clone. The chain combines TRBV18 with TRBJ1-3; perhaps TRBD1 as D (5 bases). The CDR3 consists of 15 residues. Germline V gene lookup returns CDR1 KGHSH and CDR2 LQKENI. Trimming left V 1 base short and J 6 bases short, with 13 bases between. The CDR3, as DNA: TGTGCCAGCTCACCACAGAGCCTTGGGGCAAACACCATATATTTT. Residues: CASSPQSLGANTIYF.

This CDR3 reads CASSLDLGQGNEQYF. The DNA of the CDR3 is TGTGCCAGCAGCTTAGATCTAGGGCAGGGGAACGAGCAGTACTTC. The chain recombines TRBV11-3 with TRBJ2-7; D may be TRBD1 (6 bases). Germline CDR1 SGHNT, CDR2 YENEEA. The CDR3 runs to 15 residues. Trimming took off 0 bases at V and 5 bases at J, with 14 bases between the two ends.

J is TRBJ1-3 and V is TRBV5-1; no reliable D call. The CDR3 loop spans 14 amino acids. V lost 4 bases and J 4 bases, leaving 12 bases between the germline ends. Germline V CDR1 and CDR2: SGHRS, YFSETQ. Written as DNA, the CDR3 is TGCGCCAGCAGCCCCTTCGGGGAAGGAAACACCATATATTTT. It codes for CASSPFGEGNTIYF.

CDR3 in amino acids: CASSLAVDSVNEKLFF. CDR3 nucleotide sequence: TGCGCCAGCAGCTTGGCCGTAGACAGCGTTAATGAAAAACTGTTTTTT. The V gene is TRBV5-1, the J gene TRBJ1-4, with D perhaps TRBD1 (5 bases). This CDR3 is built from 16 residues. Per the germline V gene, CDR1 is SGHRS and CDR2 is YFSETQ. The V end lost 0 bases, the J end lost 4 bases, and 13 bases lay between the germline ends.

The chain uses TRBV11-3 and TRBJ2-6; D may be TRBD2 (6 bases). With 1 base removed from V and 0 bases from J, the gap between germline ends came to 13 bases. This CDR3 spans 18 amino acids. From germline, CDR1 is SGHNT and CDR2 YENEEA. CDR3 sequence reads: CASSLAGGTTSGANVLTF. CDR3 DNA: TGTGCCAGCAGCTTAGCGGGCGGGACCACCTCTGGGGCCAACGTCCTGACTTTC.

This clone was picked up one time. The rearrangement uses TRBV5-1 and TRBJ2-2; D perhaps matches TRBD1 (6 bases). The V end was cut by 0 bases, the J end by 3 bases, with 6 bases between. Germline-derived CDR1 and CDR2 are SGHRS and YFSETQ. The CDR3 consists of 14 residues. The CDR3 DNA sequence: TGCGCCAGCAGCTTGGGACAGGACACCGGGGAGCTGTTTTTT. Its protein is CASSLGQDTGELFF.

The CDR3 DNA is TGTGCCAGCAGCTTGTTTACTAGCGGGGGGGCCCACACCGGGGAGCTGTTTTTT. Translating it yields CASSLFTSGGAHTGELFF. The V call is TRBV5-5, the J call TRBJ2-2, with 13 bases aligning to TRBD2. The J segment lost 3 bases and the V segment lost 1 base, leaving 6 bases of the junction unmatched. The CDR3 is made up of 18 amino acids. In germline, CDR1 is SGHKS, CDR2 YYEKEE (reference sequence).

This chain links TRBV7-2 with TRBJ2-7, with D maybe TRBD2 (6 bases). The CDR3 length is 16 residues. Germline values: CDR1 SGHTA, CDR2 FQGNSA. Trimming pared 0 bases from V and 3 bases from J, leaving 15 bases between. CDR3 sequence: CASSLAATRGIYEQYF. CDR3 bases: TGTGCCAGCAGCTTAGCGGCGACTAGGGGTATCTACGAGCAGTACTTC.

The V call is TRBV20-1, the J call TRBJ2-7; a possible D gene is TRBD2 (6 bases). This CDR3 comprises 12 residues. CDR1 is DFQATT, CDR2 SNEGSKA, per germline (reference sequence). Trimming removed 3 bases from V and 2 bases from J, with 8 bases in between. This CDR3 is CSASRGTYEQYF. The CDR3 DNA is TGCAGTGCTAGTCGGGGGACCTACGAGCAGTACTTC.

V gene TRBV7-2 combines with J gene TRBJ1-2; D is uncertain. CDR3 length: 14 amino acids. Germline V gives CDR1 SGHTA, CDR2 FQGNSA. Trimming left V 1 base short and J 0 bases short, with 6 bases between. The CDR3 is CASSLDRANYGYTF. The CDR3 nucleotides read TGTGCCAGCAGCTTAGACAGAGCTAACTATGGCTACACCTTC.

DNA of the CDR3: TGTGCCAGCAGCTTAGGAGGGTGGGGTCAGCCCCAGCATTTT. Translating gives CASSLGGWGQPQHF. V and J are TRBV7-2 and TRBJ1-5; D gene ambiguous. V lost 1 base, J lost 6 bases, and 10 bases lay in between. The CDR3 runs to 14 residues. The germline gives CDR1 SGHTA, CDR2 FQGNSA.

The V gene is TRBV5-6, the J gene TRBJ2-1; 9 positions match TRBD2. J was trimmed by 5 bases and V by 2 bases; bases with no gene match: 5. Germline lookup yields CDR1 SGHDT and CDR2 YYEEEE. The CDR3 length is 15 residues. This CDR3 reads CASSFGTSRNNEQFF. CDR3 bases: TGTGCCAGCAGCTTTGGGACTAGCCGTAACAATGAGCAGTTCTTC.

V usage is TRBV4-3 and J usage is TRBJ1-3, with 10 bases lining up with TRBD1. CDR1 is LGHNA and CDR2 is YSLEER in the germline V gene. With 3 bases clipped from V and 1 base from J, the junction kept 0 bases outside the gene matches. The CDR3 sequence is 15 residues long. This chain's CDR3 is CASSQGQGSGNTIYF. The CDR3 DNA reads as TGCGCCAGCAGCCAGGGACAGGGGTCTGGAAACACCATATATTTT.

The V and J genes are TRBV7-9 and TRBJ2-7; the match to TRBD1 covers 7 bases. J lost 6 bases, V lost 2 bases, and 10 bases had no gene match. CDR1 and CDR2 (germline): SEHNR, FQNEAQ (reference sequence). The CDR3 has 15 residues. CDR3 in DNA: TGTGCCAGCAGCTTAACGAACAGGGGTTTATCCGAGCAGTACTTC. This sequence encodes CASSLTNRGLSEQYF.

The CDR3 DNA reads TGTGCCAGCAGTCCCAGGGGTCAGCCCCAGCATTTT. It yields the protein CASSPRGQPQHF. J is TRBJ1-5 and V is TRBV12-3 or TRBV12-4; D may be TRBD1 (6 bases). The CDR3 contains 12 residues. V was shortened by 5 bases and J by 6 bases, with 8 bases between the two germline ends.

The DNA of the CDR3 is TGTGCCAGCAATACAGGGGGTTTTTCCTACGAGCAGTACTTC. Its translation is CASNTGGFSYEQYF. The chain links TRBV6-6 to TRBJ2-7; 8 bases map to TRBD1. CDR3 length equals 14 residues. V shed 7 bases and J 1 base; nucleotides not matched to a gene: 6. Germline V gene data show CDR1 as MNHNY and CDR2 as SVGAGI (reference sequence).

J is TRBJ2-2 and V is TRBV19, with 9 bases matching TRBD1. Per germline, CDR1 LNHDA and CDR2 SQIVND (reference sequence). V shed 8 bases, J shed 7 bases, and the junction held 14 bases outside the gene matches. The CDR3 has 16 amino acids. CDR3 in DNA: TGTGCCAGTGGCGACCGGGACAGGGTCTTAGGCGGGGAGCTGTTTTTT. Translation gives CASGDRDRVLGGELFF.

This rearrangement joins TRBV2 to TRBJ1-2, with D perhaps matching TRBD1 (5 bases). With 4 bases removed from V and 6 bases from J, the gap between germline ends came to 12 bases. The germline gives CDR1 SNHLY, CDR2 FYNNEI. The CDR3 totals 13 residues. CDR3 protein: CASSGQGRDGYTF. The CDR3 bases are TGTGCCAGCAGTGGGCAGGGCAGAGATGGCTACACCTTC.

In its sample, this clone was seen once. This chain uses TRBV3-1 (or the pseudogene TRBV3-2) with TRBJ1-1, with D maybe TRBD1 (5 bases). The length of the CDR3 is 15 residues. CDR1 is LGHDT, CDR2 YNNKEL, per germline (reference sequence). V lost 0 bases, J lost 8 bases, and 16 bases lay in between. CDR3 coding DNA: TGTGCCAGCAGCCAAGATGAGGCGGGGCTGAGGGAAGCTTTCTTT. The encoded protein is CASSQDEAGLREAFF.

The V gene is TRBV19, the J gene TRBJ2-3, with 8 bases matching TRBD2. The CDR3 spans 14 residues. CDR1 and CDR2 (germline): LNHDA, SQIVND (reference sequence). J lost 3 bases, V lost 7 bases, and 6 bases had no gene match. CDR3 residues: CASTGTRSTDTQYF. CDR3 in DNA: TGTGCCAGTACCGGGACTAGGAGTACAGATACGCAGTATTTT.

The chain links TRBV19 to TRBJ2-5; weak D call: TRBD2 (6 bases). CDR3 length: 15 residues. In germline, CDR1 is LNHDA, CDR2 SQIVND (reference sequence). V dropped 5 bases and J dropped 2 bases, with 15 bases sitting between them. CDR3 DNA sequence: TGTGCCAGTAGTGCCCCGGGGGAGCGGCAAGAGACCCAGTACTTC. It specifies CASSAPGERQETQYF.

V gene TRBV3-1 (or the pseudogene TRBV3-2) combines with J gene TRBJ1-2, with 8 nucleotides matching TRBD1. The V gene end was trimmed by 5 bases and the J gene end by 4 bases; junction bases not matched to a gene: 6. This CDR3 region has 14 residues. Germline lookup yields CDR1 LGHDT and CDR2 YNNKEL (reference sequence). CDR3 in amino acids: CASSFTGGAYGYTF. The CDR3 nucleotides are TGTGCCAGCAGCTTTACAGGGGGGGCCTATGGCTACACCTTC.